The 4 T cell receptor beta chains in this list originate from one sample, sequenced in a study of beta chain features in type 1 diabetes. The entirety of the isolated RNA underwent reverse transcription, so expressed TCRB transcripts were sequenced. Libraries were prepared by immunoSEQ multiplex PCR; TCRdb keeps only in-frame clonotypes and omits some of them. The sample has about 360,000 clones; roughly 12% are singletons. Sequenced sample: naive CD4+ T cells from blood. Every receptor here comes from a man in his late teens or twenties in good health.

The chain has TRBV9 and TRBJ1-1; D might be TRBD1 (6 bases). Trimming removed 6 bases from V and 0 bases from J, with 12 bases in between. The germline V gene encodes CDR1 SGDLS and CDR2 YYNGEE. The CDR3 spans 14 residues. The DNA for the CDR3 is TGTGCCAGCACCCGACAGGCCTTGAACACTGAAGCTTTCTTT. Translation gives CASTRQALNTEAFF. The full variable domain, rest sourced from reference TRBV9 and TRBJ1-1, is DSGVTQTPKHLITATGQRVTLRCSPRSGDLSVYWYQQSLDQGLQFLIQYYNGEERAKGNILERFSAQQFPDLHSELNLSSLELGDSALYFCASTRQALNTEAFFGQGTRLTVV.

This clone was seen more than once but under ten times. The chain carries TRBV7-2 and TRBJ2-7; maybe TRBD1 (5 bases). Trimming took 0 bases from V and 0 from J, leaving 12 bases between them. The V gene's germline CDR1 is SGHTA and CDR2 FQGNSA. CDR3 length: 16 residues. The CDR3 here is CASSLAGAPSSYEQYF. CDR3 nucleotides: TGTGCCAGCAGCTTAGCTGGGGCCCCGAGCTCCTACGAGCAGTACTTC.

This clone was counted a few times. This chain's CDR3 is CASSQDGGATTDTQYF. The CDR3, as DNA: TGTGCCAGCAGCCAAGATGGAGGGGCCACCACAGATACGCAGTATTTT. The chain is built from TRBV4-2 and TRBJ2-3; D possibly corresponds to TRBD2 (6 bases). V was pared by 0 bases and J by 2 bases, with 12 bases between. The CDR3 runs to 16 residues. From germline, CDR1 is LGHNA and CDR2 YNFKEQ.

The chain combines TRBV7-3 with TRBJ2-2; D not certain. Trimming removed 1 base from V and 4 bases from J, with 10 bases in between. In germline, CDR1 is SGHTA, CDR2 FQGTGA. The CDR3 extends over 15 amino acids. CDR3 amino acids: CASSLNYLGTGELFF. The CDR3 nucleotides are TGTGCCAGCAGCTTAAACTACCTTGGCACCGGGGAGCTGTTTTTT.